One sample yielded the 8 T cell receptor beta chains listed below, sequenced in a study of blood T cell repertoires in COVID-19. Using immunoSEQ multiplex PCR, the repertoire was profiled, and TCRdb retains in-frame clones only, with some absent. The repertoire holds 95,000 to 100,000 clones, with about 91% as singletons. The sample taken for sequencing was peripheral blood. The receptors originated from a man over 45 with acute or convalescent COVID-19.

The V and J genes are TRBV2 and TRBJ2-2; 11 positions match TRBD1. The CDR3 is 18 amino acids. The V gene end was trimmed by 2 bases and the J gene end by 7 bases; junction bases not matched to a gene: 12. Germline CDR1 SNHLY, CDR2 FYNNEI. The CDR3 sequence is CASSEFWTGGVIGGELFF. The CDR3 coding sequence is TGTGCCAGCAGTGAATTTTGGACAGGGGGCGTCATAGGCGGGGAGCTGTTTTTT.

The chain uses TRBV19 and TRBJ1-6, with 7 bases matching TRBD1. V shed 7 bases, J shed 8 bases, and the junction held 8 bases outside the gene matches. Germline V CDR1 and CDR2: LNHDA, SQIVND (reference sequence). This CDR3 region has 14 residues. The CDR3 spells CASKVEGAYSPLHF. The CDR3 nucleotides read TGTGCCAGTAAGGTAGAGGGGGCATATTCACCCCTCCACTTT.

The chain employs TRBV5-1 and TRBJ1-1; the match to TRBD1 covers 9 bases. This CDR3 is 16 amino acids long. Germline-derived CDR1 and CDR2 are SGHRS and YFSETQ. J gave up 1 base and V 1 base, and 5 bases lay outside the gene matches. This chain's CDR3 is CASSLSSGQGNTEAFF. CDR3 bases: TGCGCCAGCAGCTTGTCCTCGGGACAGGGGAACACTGAAGCTTTCTTT.

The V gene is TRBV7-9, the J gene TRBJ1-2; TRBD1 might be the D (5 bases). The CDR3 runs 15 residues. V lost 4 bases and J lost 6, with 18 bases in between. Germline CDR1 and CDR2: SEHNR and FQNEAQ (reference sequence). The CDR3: CASSSGGGIIHGYTF. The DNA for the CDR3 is TGTGCCAGCAGCTCGGGGGGAGGAATTATACATGGCTACACCTTC.

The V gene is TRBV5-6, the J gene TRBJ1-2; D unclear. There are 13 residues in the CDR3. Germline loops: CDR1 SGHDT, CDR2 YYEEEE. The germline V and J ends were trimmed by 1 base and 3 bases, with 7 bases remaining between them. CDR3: CASSLTRDYGYTF. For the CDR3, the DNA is TGTGCCAGCAGCTTGACGCGGGACTATGGCTACACCTTC.

The CDR3 spells CASSQHSQDTGELFF. CDR3 nucleotide sequence: TGCGCCAGCAGCCAACACTCCCAGGACACCGGGGAGCTGTTTTTT. The rearrangement uses TRBV4-1 and TRBJ2-2, with D hard to call. Germline V gene data show CDR1 as MGHRA and CDR2 as YSYEKL. Trimming stripped 2 bases from V and 3 bases from J, with 10 bases between. This CDR3 spans 15 amino acids.

CDR3: CAISGGQGRYEQYF. CDR3 DNA: TGTGCCATCAGTGGGGGACAGGGACGCTACGAGCAGTACTTC. The chain recombines TRBV10-3 with TRBJ2-7; 9 bases map to TRBD1. The germline gives CDR1 ENHRY, CDR2 SYGVKD. Trimming took 4 bases from V and 3 from J; bases not matched to a gene: 4. The CDR3 contains 14 residues.

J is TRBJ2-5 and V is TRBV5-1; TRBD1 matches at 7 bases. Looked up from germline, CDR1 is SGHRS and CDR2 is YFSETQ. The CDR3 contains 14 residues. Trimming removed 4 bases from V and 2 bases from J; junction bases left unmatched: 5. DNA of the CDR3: TGCGCCAGCAGCCCTGGGACAGTTCAAGAGACCCAGTACTTC. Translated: CASSPGTVQETQYF.